This T cell receptor (beta chain) is drawn from a study of blood T cells in healthy people across ages (dated by TCRdb to 2014 to 2015). Concerning the study at large: In model experiments, template switching captured roughly one uniquely barcoded TCR beta cDNA molecule for every two T cells. Two additional independent replicas of 1 million unique cDNA reads from the same blood draw were analyzed for two donors (one aged 18 to 30 and one aged 80 or older). To avoid experimental bias, donors of different ages were distributed randomly across sequencing lanes. Donors were grouped into four age groups: young (average approximately 16 years), middle-aged (39), aged (over 55) and long-lived (around 82). The study measured age-related changes in TCR beta repertoire diversity using deep sequencing normalized with unique cDNA molecular identifiers.

The full study reports these points: Because the CMV infection status of the donors was unknown, age-related changes in expanded clonotypes may potentially have been confounded. Compared with the aged group, the long-lived group had more naive CD4+ T cells, fewer expanded clones and increased TCR diversity, a pattern suggesting age selection. Observed TCR beta diversity correlated strongly with the percentage of naive T cells measured by flow cytometry. As age increased, observed TCR beta diversity per million T cells dropped in a roughly linear way, and a significant reduction was already evident by age 40. Conclusive comparison of naive and antigen-experienced compartments was prevented by the profiling of bulk unsorted PBMCs. Total diversity estimates from one million sequenced T cells were considered lower bounds and underestimates.

The V end gives up 7 bases and the J end 0 bases, leaving 5 bases in the junction not matched to a gene. The CDR3 sequence holds 13 residues, the cysteine and phenylalanine included. Here the CDR3 DNA is all that survives: 39 bases in frame from base 1. According to the germline V gene, CDR1 reads SQVTM and CDR2 reads ANQGSEA. Libraries were made using 5' RACE. Sequencing was carried out with an Illumina HiSeq 2500. The second PCR ran for about 7 to 11 cycles and used a J-beta primer mix along with a sample-barcoded 5' primer. A unique molecular identifier was introduced onto each TCR beta cDNA molecule by a template-switch 5' adaptor carrying 12 random nucleotides. At least 2.5 million CDR3-containing paired-end reads were obtained from each sample. All of the RNA was converted into first-strand cDNA using the Mint cDNA synthesis kit, with a TRBC-specific oligonucleotide serving as the primer. All cDNA was treated with uracil-DNA glycosylase and then went through a first 18-cycle PCR with the universal primers M1SS and BC2_uni_R. As for the original processing: Normalization of each sample was performed by random selection of 1 million high-quality reads, each carrying a distinct molecular identifier. Reads with shared molecular identifiers were discarded instead of being binned into consensus sequences. MiTCR, run with a Q25 quality threshold and the strictest error-elimination algorithm, handled CDR3 identification, clonotype clustering and error correction. A nonparametric unseen species model with Euler transformation was used to estimate lower-bound total TCR beta diversity. TCRdb redid the processing of the public reads, applying fastp at Q25 and MiXCR, and retained in-frame beta chains. Rows merge per CDR3 protein into single entries with the most common DNA and genes. The V and J calls shown here were made by TCRdb, not taken from the authors' results. This sample lists about a million distinct CDR3 sequences; about 53% were detected once. The leading ten clones occupy over 20% of the sample.

Systemically healthy Caucasian individuals from Russia, 35 to 40 in total and aged roughly 6 to 100 years, were included as donors. Around 10 milliliters of peripheral blood were drawn from each donor into EDTA-treated Vacutainer tubes. Ficoll-Paque density-gradient centrifugation was used to isolate PBMCs, with at least 7 million per sample. Total RNA, at least 5 micrograms per sample, was extracted from PBMCs with Trizol reagent. For every donor, an aliquot of PBMCs went through flow cytometry to measure the percentages of naive CD45RAhigh/CD27high T cells. About this clonotype: Its antigen remains undetermined. Base quality data are lacking; no much larger clone is found one base away.

Sequencing was performed on blood. The rearrangement combines TRBV29-1 with TRBJ1-1, and TRBD1 matches 7 of the central bases. The receptor comes from an older woman in good health. The sequence in DNA is TGCAGCGCCAGGACAGGAGTGAACACTGAAGCTTTCTTT. This gives the protein CSARTGVNTEAFF.